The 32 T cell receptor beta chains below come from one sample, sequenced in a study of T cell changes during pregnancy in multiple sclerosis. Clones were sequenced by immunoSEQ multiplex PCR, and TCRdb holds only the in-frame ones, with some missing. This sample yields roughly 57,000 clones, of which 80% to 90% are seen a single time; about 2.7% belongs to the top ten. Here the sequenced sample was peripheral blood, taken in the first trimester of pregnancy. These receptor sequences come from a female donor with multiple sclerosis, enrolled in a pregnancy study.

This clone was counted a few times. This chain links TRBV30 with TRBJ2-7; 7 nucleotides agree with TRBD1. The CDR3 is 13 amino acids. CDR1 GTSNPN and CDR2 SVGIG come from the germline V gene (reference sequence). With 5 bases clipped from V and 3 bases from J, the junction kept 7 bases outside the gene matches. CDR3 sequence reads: CAWGPRDSYEQYF. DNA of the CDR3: TGTGCCTGGGGACCCCGGGACAGCTACGAGCAGTACTTC.

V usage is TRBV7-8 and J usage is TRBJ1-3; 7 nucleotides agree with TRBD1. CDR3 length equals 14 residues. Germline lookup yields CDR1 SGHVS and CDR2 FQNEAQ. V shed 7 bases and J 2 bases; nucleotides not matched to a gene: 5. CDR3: CASTADRAGNTIYF. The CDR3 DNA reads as TGTGCCAGCACTGCCGACAGGGCTGGAAACACCATATATTTT.

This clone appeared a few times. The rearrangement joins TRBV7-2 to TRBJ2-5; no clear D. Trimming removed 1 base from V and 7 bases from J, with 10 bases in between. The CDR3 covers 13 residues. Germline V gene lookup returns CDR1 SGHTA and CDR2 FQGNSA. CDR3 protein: CASSLVRSGTQYF. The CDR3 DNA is TGTGCCAGCAGCTTAGTACGGTCGGGGACCCAGTACTTC.

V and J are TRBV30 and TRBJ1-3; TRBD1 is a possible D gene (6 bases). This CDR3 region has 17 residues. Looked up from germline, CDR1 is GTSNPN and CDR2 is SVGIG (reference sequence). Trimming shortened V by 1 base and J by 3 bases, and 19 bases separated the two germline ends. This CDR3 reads CAWSGGGVGAVGNTIYF. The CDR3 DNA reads TGTGCCTGGAGTGGGGGGGGCGTGGGGGCAGTTGGAAACACCATATATTTT.

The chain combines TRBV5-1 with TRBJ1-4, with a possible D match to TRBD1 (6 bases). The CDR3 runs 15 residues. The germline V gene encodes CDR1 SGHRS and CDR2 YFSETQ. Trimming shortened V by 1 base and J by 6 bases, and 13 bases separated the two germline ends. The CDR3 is CASSLLPGVDEKLFF. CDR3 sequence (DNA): TGCGCCAGCAGCTTGCTGCCAGGGGTGGATGAAAAACTGTTTTTT.

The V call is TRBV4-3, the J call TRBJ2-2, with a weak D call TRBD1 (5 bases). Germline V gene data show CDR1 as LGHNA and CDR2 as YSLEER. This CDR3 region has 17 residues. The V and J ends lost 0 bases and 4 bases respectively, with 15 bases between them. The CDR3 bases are TGCGCCAGCAGCCAAGATGGCGGCAGGGTCGGCACCGGGGAGCTGTTTTTT. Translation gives CASSQDGGRVGTGELFF.

The CDR3 nucleotides read TGTGCCTTCAAGAAAAGGGGCCCCCGGAACACTGAAGCTTTCTTT. Translation: CAFKKRGPRNTEAFF. This sequence joins TRBV30 and TRBJ1-1; D perhaps matches TRBD1 (5 bases). Trimming removed 7 bases from V and 1 base from J, with 19 bases in between. The CDR3 spans 15 residues. Germline loops: CDR1 GTSNPN, CDR2 SVGIG (reference sequence).

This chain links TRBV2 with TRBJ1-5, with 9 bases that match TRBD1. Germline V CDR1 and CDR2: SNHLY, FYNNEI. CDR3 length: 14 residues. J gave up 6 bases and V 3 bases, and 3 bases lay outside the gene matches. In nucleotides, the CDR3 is TGTGCCAGCAGTGACACAGGGGGCGCTCAGCCCCAGCATTTT. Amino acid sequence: CASSDTGGAQPQHF.

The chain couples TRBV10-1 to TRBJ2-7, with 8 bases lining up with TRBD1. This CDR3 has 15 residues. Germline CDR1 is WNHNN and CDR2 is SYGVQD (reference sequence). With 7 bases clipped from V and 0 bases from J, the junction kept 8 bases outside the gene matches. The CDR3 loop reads CASTIRTGHSYEQYF. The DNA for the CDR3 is TGCGCCAGCACCATTAGGACAGGGCACTCCTACGAGCAGTACTTC.

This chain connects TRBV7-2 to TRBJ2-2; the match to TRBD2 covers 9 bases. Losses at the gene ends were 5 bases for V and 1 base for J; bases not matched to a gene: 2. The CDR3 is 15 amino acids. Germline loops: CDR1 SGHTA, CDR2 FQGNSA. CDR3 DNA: TGTGCCAGCAGCCCTAGCGGGAAGAACACCGGGGAGCTGTTTTTT. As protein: CASSPSGKNTGELFF.

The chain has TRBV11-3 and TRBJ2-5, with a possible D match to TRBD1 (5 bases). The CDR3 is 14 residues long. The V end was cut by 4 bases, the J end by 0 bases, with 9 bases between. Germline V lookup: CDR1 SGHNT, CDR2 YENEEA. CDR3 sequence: CASSSPGNQETQYF. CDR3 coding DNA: TGTGCCAGCAGCTCGCCAGGGAACCAAGAGACCCAGTACTTC.

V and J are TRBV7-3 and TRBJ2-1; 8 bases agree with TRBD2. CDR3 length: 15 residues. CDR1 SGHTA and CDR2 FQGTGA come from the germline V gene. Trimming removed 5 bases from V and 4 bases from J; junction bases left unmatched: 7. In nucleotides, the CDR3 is TGTGCCAGCAGCAGGAATAGCGGGGTTTACAATGAGCAGTTCTTC. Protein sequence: CASSRNSGVYNEQFF.

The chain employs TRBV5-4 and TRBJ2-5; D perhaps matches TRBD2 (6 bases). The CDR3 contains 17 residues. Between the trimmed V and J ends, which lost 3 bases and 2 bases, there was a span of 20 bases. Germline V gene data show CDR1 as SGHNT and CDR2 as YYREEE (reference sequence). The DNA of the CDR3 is TGTGCCAGCAGCTGGGGATCGGCGGGGAAACGACAAGAGACCCAGTACTTC. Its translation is CASSWGSAGKRQETQYF.

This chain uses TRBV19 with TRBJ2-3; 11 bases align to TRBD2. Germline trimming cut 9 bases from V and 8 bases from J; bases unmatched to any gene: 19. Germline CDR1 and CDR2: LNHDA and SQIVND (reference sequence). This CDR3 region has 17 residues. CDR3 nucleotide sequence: TGTGCCAGCGGAAGACCGGGACTAGCGGACCTCCGGGGTACGCAGTATTTT. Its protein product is CASGRPGLADLRGTQYF. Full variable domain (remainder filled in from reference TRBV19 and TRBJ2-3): DGGITQSPKYLFRKEGQNVTLSCEQNLNHDAMYWYRQDPGQGLRLIYYSQIVNDFQKGDIAEGYSVSREKKESFPLTVTSAQKNPTAFYLCASGRPGLADLRGTQYFGPGTRLTVL.

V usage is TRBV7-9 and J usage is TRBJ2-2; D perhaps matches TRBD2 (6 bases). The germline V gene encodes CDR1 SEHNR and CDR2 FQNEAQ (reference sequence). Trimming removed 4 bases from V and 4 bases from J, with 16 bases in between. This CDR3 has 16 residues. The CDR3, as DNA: TGTGCCAGCAGCTCGGGGCGGACTATGGGCACCGGGGAGCTGTTTTTT. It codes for CASSSGRTMGTGELFF.

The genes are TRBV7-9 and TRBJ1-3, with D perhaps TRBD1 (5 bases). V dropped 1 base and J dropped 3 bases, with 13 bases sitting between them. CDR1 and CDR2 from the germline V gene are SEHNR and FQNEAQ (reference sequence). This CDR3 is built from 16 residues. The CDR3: CASSLEGGALGNTIYF. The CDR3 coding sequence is TGTGCCAGCAGCTTAGAAGGAGGGGCGCTTGGAAACACCATATATTTT.

Here the CDR3 reads CASSSSPGGSYGYTF. In DNA form, the CDR3 reads TGTGCCAGCAGTTCGAGCCCCGGCGGGAGCTATGGCTACACCTTC. V is TRBV27 and J is TRBJ1-2; D ambiguous. In germline, CDR1 is MNHEY, CDR2 SMNVEV (reference sequence). The CDR3 covers 15 residues. Trimming shortened V by 4 bases and J by 4 bases, and 16 bases separated the two germline ends.

Here the CDR3 DNA reads TGTGCCAGCAGTCTTGGGAGGAACGAAAAACTGTTTTTT. Protein product: CASSLGRNEKLFF. The chain links TRBV27 to TRBJ1-4; no firm D call. The length of the CDR3 is 13 residues. Trimming removed 5 bases at V and 8 bases at J, with 12 bases between. Germline CDR1 is MNHEY and CDR2 is SMNVEV (reference sequence). The full variable domain, completed using reference TRBV27 and TRBJ1-4, is EAQVTQNPRYLITVTGKKLTVTCSQNMNHEYMSWYRQDPGLGLRQIYYSMNVEVTDKGDVPEGYKVSRKEKRNFPLILESPSPNQTSLYFCASSLGRNEKLFFGSGTQLSVL.

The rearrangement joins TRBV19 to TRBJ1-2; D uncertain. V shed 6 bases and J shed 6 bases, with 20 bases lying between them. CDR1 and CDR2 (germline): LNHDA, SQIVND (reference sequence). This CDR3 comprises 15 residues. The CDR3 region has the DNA TGTGCCAGTAGCCCCCCGTACGGGGATAAGCATGGCTACACCTTC. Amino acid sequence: CASSPPYGDKHGYTF.

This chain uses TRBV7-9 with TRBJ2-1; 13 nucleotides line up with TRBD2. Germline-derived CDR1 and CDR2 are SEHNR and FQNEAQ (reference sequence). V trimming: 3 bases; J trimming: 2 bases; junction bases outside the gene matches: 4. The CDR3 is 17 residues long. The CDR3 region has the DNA TGTGCCAGCAGCTTTGGACTAGCGGGAGTGGCCTACAATGAGCAGTTCTTC. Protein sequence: CASSFGLAGVAYNEQFF.

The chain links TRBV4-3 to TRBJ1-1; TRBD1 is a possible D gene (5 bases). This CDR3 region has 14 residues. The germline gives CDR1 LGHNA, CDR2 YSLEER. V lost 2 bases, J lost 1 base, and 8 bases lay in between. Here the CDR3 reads CASSQYQGNTEAFF. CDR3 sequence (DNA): TGCGCCAGCAGCCAATATCAGGGGAACACTGAAGCTTTCTTT.

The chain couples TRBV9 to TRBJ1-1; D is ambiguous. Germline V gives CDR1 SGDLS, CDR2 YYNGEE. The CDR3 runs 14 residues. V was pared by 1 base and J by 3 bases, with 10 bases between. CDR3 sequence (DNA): TGTGCCAGCAGCGTAAATACAGCTGACACTGAAGCTTTCTTT. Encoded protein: CASSVNTADTEAFF.

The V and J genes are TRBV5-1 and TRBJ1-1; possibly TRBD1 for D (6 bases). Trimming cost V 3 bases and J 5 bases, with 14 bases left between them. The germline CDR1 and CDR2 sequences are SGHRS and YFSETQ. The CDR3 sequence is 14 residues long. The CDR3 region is CASSWQGSRTEAFF. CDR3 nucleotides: TGCGCCAGCAGCTGGCAGGGGTCGAGGACTGAAGCTTTCTTT.

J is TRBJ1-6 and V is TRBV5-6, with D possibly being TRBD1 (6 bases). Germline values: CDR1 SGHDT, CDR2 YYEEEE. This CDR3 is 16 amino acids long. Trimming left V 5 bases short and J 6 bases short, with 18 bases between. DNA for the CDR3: TGTGCCAGCAGGATCGGGGGGCCTACTCCTAATTCACCCCTCCACTTT. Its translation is CASRIGGPTPNSPLHF.

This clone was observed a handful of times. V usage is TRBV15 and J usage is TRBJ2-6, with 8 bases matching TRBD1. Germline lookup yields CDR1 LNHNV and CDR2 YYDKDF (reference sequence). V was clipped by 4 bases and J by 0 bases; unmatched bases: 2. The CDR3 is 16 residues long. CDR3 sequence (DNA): TGTGCCACCAGCAACACAGGGGGCTCTGGGGCCAACGTCCTGACTTTC. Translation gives CATSNTGGSGANVLTF.

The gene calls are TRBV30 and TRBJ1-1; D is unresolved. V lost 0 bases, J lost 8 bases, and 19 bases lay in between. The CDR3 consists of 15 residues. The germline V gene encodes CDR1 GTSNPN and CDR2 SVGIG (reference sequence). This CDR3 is CAWSVLAGRPFEAFF. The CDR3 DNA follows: TGTGCCTGGAGTGTCTTGGCTGGGAGGCCTTTCGAAGCTTTCTTT.

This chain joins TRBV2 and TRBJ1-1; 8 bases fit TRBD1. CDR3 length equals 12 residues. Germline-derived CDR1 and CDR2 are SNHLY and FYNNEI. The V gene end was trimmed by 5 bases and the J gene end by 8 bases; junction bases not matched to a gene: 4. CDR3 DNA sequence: TGTGCCAGCAGTCCGGACAGGGCAGAAGCTTTCTTT. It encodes CASSPDRAEAFF.

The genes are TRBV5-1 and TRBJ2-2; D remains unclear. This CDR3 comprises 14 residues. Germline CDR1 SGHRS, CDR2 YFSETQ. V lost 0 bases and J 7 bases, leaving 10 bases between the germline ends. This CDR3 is CASSLGLYVGELFF. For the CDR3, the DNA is TGCGCCAGCAGCTTGGGTCTATACGTCGGGGAGCTGTTTTTT.

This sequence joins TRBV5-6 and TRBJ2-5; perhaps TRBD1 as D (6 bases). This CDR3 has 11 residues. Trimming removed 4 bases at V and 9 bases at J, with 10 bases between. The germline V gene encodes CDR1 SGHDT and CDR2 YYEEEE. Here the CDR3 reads CASSRQGSQYF. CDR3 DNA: TGTGCCAGCAGCAGGCAGGGGTCCCAGTACTTC. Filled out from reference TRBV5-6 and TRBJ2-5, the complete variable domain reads DAGVTQSPTHLIKTRGQQVTLRCSPKSGHDTVSWYQQALGQGPQFIFQYYEEEERQRGNFPDRFSGHQFPNYSSELNVNALLLGDSALYLCASSRQGSQYFGPGTRLLVL.

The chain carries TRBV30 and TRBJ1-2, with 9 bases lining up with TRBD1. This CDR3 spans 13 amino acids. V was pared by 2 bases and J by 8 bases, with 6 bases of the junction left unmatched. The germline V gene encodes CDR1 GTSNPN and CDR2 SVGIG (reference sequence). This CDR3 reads CAWSSGTGTGYTF. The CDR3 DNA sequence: TGTGCCTGGAGTTCCGGGACAGGGACAGGCTACACCTTC.

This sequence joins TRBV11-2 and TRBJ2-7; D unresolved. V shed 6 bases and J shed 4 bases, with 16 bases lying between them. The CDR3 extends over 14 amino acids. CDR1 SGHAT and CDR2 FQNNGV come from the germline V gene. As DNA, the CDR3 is TGTGCCAGCAGTCCCCTTAATGGCGGTTACGAGCAGTACTTC. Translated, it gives CASSPLNGGYEQYF.

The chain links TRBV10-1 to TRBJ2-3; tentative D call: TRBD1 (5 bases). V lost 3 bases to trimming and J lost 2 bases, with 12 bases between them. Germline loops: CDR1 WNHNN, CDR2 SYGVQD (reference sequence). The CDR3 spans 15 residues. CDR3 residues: CASSDDSVSTDTQYF. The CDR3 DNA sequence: TGCGCCAGCAGTGATGACAGCGTCTCCACAGATACGCAGTATTTT.